The 8 T cell receptor beta chains below were found in one sample sequenced in a study of shared clonotypes between healthy human individuals (dated by TCRdb to about 2020). Library method: the immunoSEQ multiplex PCR assay. What TCRdb holds here is the immuneACCESS table cut down to in-frame rearrangements. Part of the clones is not present; checked against another copy, under half of the missing clones reflect an unresolved V gene, and the others are unexplained. The sample includes roughly 640,000 clones, with about 74% observed a single time. The ten largest clonotypes hold 1.5% to 2% of the sample. Sequencing was performed on memory CD4+ T cells sorted from blood. The meaning of the sample's cell subset or site label: CD45RA-negative fraction. Receptor source: a young woman in good health.

This sequence joins TRBV4-1 and TRBJ2-5, with D perhaps matching TRBD2 (5 bases). The germline V gene has CDR1 MGHRA and CDR2 YSYEKL. V was shortened by 0 bases and J by 3 bases, with 14 bases between the two germline ends. This CDR3 is built from 16 residues. CDR3: CASSQDQAGRKETQYF. The CDR3 DNA sequence: TGCGCCAGCAGCCAAGATCAGGCGGGCAGGAAAGAGACCCAGTACTTC.

This clone was seen repeatedly, ten times or more. This chain connects TRBV19 to TRBJ1-5; 9 bases are a match to TRBD1. V lost 4 bases and J lost 2; bases outside the gene matches: 3. Germline V gives CDR1 LNHDA, CDR2 SQIVND (reference sequence). The CDR3 length is 15 residues. In DNA form, the CDR3 reads TGTGCCAGTAGTAAACAGGGGGCCGGCAATCAGCCCCAGCATTTT. Amino acid sequence: CASSKQGAGNQPQHF.

This sequence joins TRBV7-9 and TRBJ2-3; 9 bases fit TRBD1. The CDR3 covers 14 residues. From germline, CDR1 is SEHNR and CDR2 FQNEAQ (reference sequence). J lost 4 bases, V lost 5 bases, and 4 bases had no gene match. The CDR3 DNA follows: TGTGCCAGCAGCCCGGGACAGGGATCAGATACGCAGTATTTT. Amino acid sequence: CASSPGQGSDTQYF.

The V gene is TRBV2, the J gene TRBJ1-5, with a weak D call TRBD1 (5 bases). Trimming removed 6 bases at V and 2 bases at J, with 14 bases between. CDR1 is SNHLY and CDR2 is FYNNEI in the germline V gene. The CDR3 runs to 15 residues. The CDR3 region has the DNA TGTGCCAGCAGACCCCGGGACTTGGGCAATCAGCCCCAGCATTTT. This translates into CASRPRDLGNQPQHF.

This rearrangement joins TRBV15 to TRBJ2-4, with unresolved D. The length of the CDR3 is 15 residues. Germline CDR1 LNHNV, CDR2 YYDKDF (reference sequence). The germline V and J ends were trimmed by 0 bases and 4 bases, with 10 bases remaining between them. The CDR3 protein is CATSRDGQSKNIQYF. The CDR3 DNA reads TGTGCCACCAGCAGAGATGGGCAGTCGAAAAACATTCAGTACTTC.

This chain uses TRBV4-1 with TRBJ1-6; 7 nucleotides match TRBD1. The CDR3 is 15 amino acids. Germline assignment: CDR1 MGHRA and CDR2 YSYEKL. V was clipped by 4 bases and J by 5 bases; unmatched bases: 5. The CDR3 DNA reads as TGCGCCAGCAGCCGCCAGGGGGGGGATAATTCACCCCTCCACTTT. This gives the protein CASSRQGGDNSPLHF.

This clone was found once. The chain joins TRBV5-4 to TRBJ2-3; perhaps TRBD2 as D (5 bases). V was cut by 4 bases and J by 4 bases, with 10 bases left in between. Germline V lookup: CDR1 SGHNT, CDR2 YYREEE (reference sequence). CDR3 length: 13 amino acids. CDR3 in DNA: TGTGCCAGCAGCCTCGAGGGCTCAGATACGCAGTATTTT. This translates into CASSLEGSDTQYF.

The rearrangement uses TRBV30 and TRBJ1-4, with 7 positions matching TRBD1. Trimming cost V 2 bases and J 5 bases; bases outside gene matches: 11. CDR1 and CDR2 (germline): GTSNPN, SVGIG (reference sequence). The CDR3 is 16 amino acids. The CDR3 loop reads CAWSRGQTQENEKLFF. The CDR3 DNA sequence: TGTGCCTGGAGTAGGGGACAGACTCAAGAAAATGAAAAACTGTTTTTT.